These 10 T cell receptor beta chains share one sample of origin, sequenced in a study of radiotherapy plus CTLA-4 blockade in lung cancer. Assay: immunoSEQ multiplex PCR; the TCRdb copy retains only in-frame clones and omits some. The repertoire includes some 110,000 clones, 81% of them detected once, and 3% to 4% sits in the top ten. The specimen comprised peripheral blood, sampled from a patient treated with radiotherapy plus ipilimumab. Receptors were obtained from a human donor with non-small cell lung cancer that progressed on radiotherapy plus ipilimumab. Some clones in this sample may be carry-over from other donors' samples.

The chain uses TRBV12-5 and TRBJ2-5, with D uncertain. This CDR3 spans 12 amino acids. The germline V gene encodes CDR1 LGHNT and CDR2 FRNRAP. V was pared by 8 bases and J by 3 bases, with 10 bases between. CDR3 nucleotides: TGTGCTAGTAGTATGACCAAAGAGACCCAGTACTTC. Translated: CASSMTKETQYF.

The V and J genes are TRBV4-3 and TRBJ2-2; D is perhaps TRBD1 or TRBD2 (5 bases each). Germline V gene sequence: CDR1 LGHNA, CDR2 YSLEER. The CDR3 sequence is 15 residues long. Trimming shortened V by 0 bases and J by 6 bases, and 11 bases separated the two germline ends. CDR3 nucleotide sequence: TGCGCCAGCAGCCAAGAGACAGTCGGGGCCGGGGAGCTGTTTTTT. It is translated as CASSQETVGAGELFF.

The rearrangement joins TRBV2 to TRBJ1-4, with no clear D. V gave up 8 bases and J gave up 7 bases, with 14 bases separating them. This CDR3 has 13 amino acids. Germline lookup yields CDR1 SNHLY and CDR2 FYNNEI. The CDR3 DNA is TGTGCCAGCGAAGCCGGGGAAATTGAAAAACTGTTTTTT. It encodes CASEAGEIEKLFF.

The rearrangement uses TRBV2 and TRBJ2-1; no definite D call. The CDR3 runs 13 residues. The V end was cut by 5 bases, the J end by 4 bases, with 9 bases between. Germline CDR1 SNHLY, CDR2 FYNNEI. CDR3: CASSKDQYNEQFF. DNA for the CDR3: TGTGCCAGCAGTAAGGACCAATACAATGAGCAGTTCTTC.

V gene TRBV18 combines with J gene TRBJ2-5; D is possibly TRBD1 or TRBD2 (5 bases each). This CDR3 spans 14 amino acids. Germline V lookup: CDR1 KGHSH, CDR2 LQKENI. Trimming stripped 0 bases from V and 5 bases from J, with 10 bases between. CDR3 coding DNA: TGTGCCAGCTCACCACCGGGGGAGCGGGAGACCCAGTACTTC. This encodes CASSPPGERETQYF.

The rearrangement links TRBV28 to TRBJ2-7; 10 nucleotides match TRBD2. V shed 1 base, J shed 0 bases, and the junction held 9 bases outside the gene matches. The CDR3 covers 18 residues. From germline, CDR1 is MDHEN and CDR2 SYDVKM. In DNA form, the CDR3 reads TGTGCCAGCAGTTTATCTGGTAGCGGGGGGTCTTTCTCCTACGAGCAGTACTTC. This encodes CASSLSGSGGSFSYEQYF. Full variable domain (outside the CDR3, taken from reference TRBV28 and TRBJ2-7): DVKVTQSSRYLVKRTGEKVFLECVQDMDHENMFWYRQDPGLGLRLIYFSYDVKMKEKGDIPEGYSVSREKKERFSLILESASTNQTSMYLCASSLSGSGGSFSYEQYFGPGTRLTVT.

V gene TRBV19 combines with J gene TRBJ2-7; weak D call: TRBD2 (6 bases). The CDR3 spans 15 residues. V dropped 6 bases and J dropped 0 bases, with 15 bases sitting between them. Germline CDR1 and CDR2: LNHDA and SQIVND (reference sequence). The CDR3 sequence: CASSLRGRSSYEQYF. CDR3 nucleotides: TGTGCCAGTAGCCTCCGGGGGAGGAGCTCCTACGAGCAGTACTTC.

For the CDR3, the DNA is TGTGCCAGCAGCTTACGCCTACCGGGACAGGGGGCTTGGACTGAAGCTTTCTTT. This sequence encodes CASSLRLPGQGAWTEAFF. The rearrangement links TRBV11-1 to TRBJ1-1; TRBD1 matches 12 bases. Germline values: CDR1 SGHAT, CDR2 FQDESV (reference sequence). The V segment lost 2 bases and the J segment 5 bases; nucleotides outside the gene matches: 12. This CDR3 contains 18 residues.

This chain uses TRBV27 with TRBJ1-5; possibly TRBD1 for D (5 bases). The ends were cut back, 5 bases at V and 6 bases at J, with 5 bases in the middle. This CDR3 region has 11 residues. CDR1 is MNHEY, CDR2 SMNVEV, per germline (reference sequence). The CDR3 DNA follows: TGTGCCAGCAGTGGGACTCAGCCCCAGCATTTT. Translated: CASSGTQPQHF.

The chain uses TRBV4-2 and TRBJ2-7; possible D gene TRBD2, 5 bases. Germline CDR1 and CDR2: LGHNA and YNFKEQ. The CDR3 length is 15 residues. Trimming removed 2 bases at V and 4 bases at J, with 15 bases between. The CDR3 sequence: CASSQLGRGGYEQYF. The CDR3 bases are TGTGCCAGCAGCCAACTAGGTCGTGGCGGGTACGAGCAGTACTTC.